These T cell receptor beta chains were read from a single sample in a study of blood T cell repertoires in COVID-19. TCRdb's table, derived via immunoSEQ multiplex PCR, lists solely in-frame clones and lacks some. The table has some 64,000 clones, approximately 80% seen once. Sequencing was performed on peripheral blood. Receptors were obtained from an elderly woman with active or convalescent COVID-19. Each CDR3 is given with its conserved first and last residue. D genes are given only for firm matches. Some rows mark clone size as missing; the rest say once, few, many or name a class of expanded clone.

CDR3 length | J gene | V gene | clone size | D gene | CDR3 DNA | CDR3 protein
15 | TRBJ1-3 | TRBV30 | - | - | TGTGCCTGGAGTCAAGGGAGCCTCTCTGGAAACACCATATATTTT | CAWSQGSLSGNTIYF
13 | TRBJ1-5 | TRBV19 | - | - | TGTGCCAGTAACAGCAGGGGACCAGGGCCCCAGCATTTT | CASNSRGPGPQHF
15 | TRBJ2-5 | TRBV12-5 | many | - | TGTGCTAGTGGTTTGGCGGGGGATCCTTGGGAGACCCAGTACTTC | CASGLAGDPWETQYF
13 | TRBJ2-1 | TRBV5-1 | once | - | TGCGCCAGCAGCTTGCGAGTAAACAATGAGCAGTTCTTC | CASSLRVNNEQFF
15 | TRBJ2-2 | TRBV5-1 | - | - | TGCGCCAGCAGCGTGGAGGGGGGGGGCACCGGGGAGCTGTTTTTT | CASSVEGGGTGELFF
16 | TRBJ2-7 | TRBV5-1 | once | - | TGCGCCAGCAGCTTGGCTTTCACAGATGATCCCTACGAGCAGTACTTC | CASSLAFTDDPYEQYF
14 | TRBJ1-2 | TRBV29-1 | few | TRBD1 | TGCAGCGCGATTCCGGGACAGGGGGCCTATGGCTACACCTTC | CSAIPGQGAYGYTF
13 | TRBJ1-1 | TRBV12-3/TRBV12-4 | - | - | TGTGCCAGCTCGTATCAGGGGTACACTGAAGCTTTCTTT | CASSYQGYTEAFF
13 | TRBJ2-7 | TRBV6-5 | - | TRBD1 | TGTGCCAGCAGTTTCCGGGACAGCTACGAGCAGTACTTC | CASSFRDSYEQYF
15 | TRBJ1-1 | TRBV6-6 | - | - | TGTGCCAGCAGTACCACCGCCGAGGGATACACTGAAGCTTTCTTT | CASSTTAEGYTEAFF
15 | TRBJ1-1 | TRBV19 | - | - | TGTGCCAGTAGTATAGTTCCGGGGATGAACACTGAAGCTTTCTTT | CASSIVPGMNTEAFF
16 | TRBJ2-3 | TRBV7-2 | - | TRBD2 | TGTGCCAGCAGCTTAAGACTAGCGGGGGGCTCAGATACGCAGTATTTT | CASSLRLAGGSDTQYF
15 | TRBJ2-2 | TRBV7-7 | - | - | TGTGCCAGCAGCCCCCGGACCGCTCAGGGCGGGGAGCTGTTTTTT | CASSPRTAQGGELFF
15 | TRBJ1-2 | TRBV5-1 | - | TRBD1 | TGCGCCAGCAGCCCAGGCAGGGGGTTTAGCAATGGCTACACCTTC | CASSPGRGFSNGYTF
12 | TRBJ1-2 | TRBV10-3 | - | TRBD1 | TGTGCCATCAAACAGGGGGAGGATGGCTACACCTTC | CAIKQGEDGYTF
13 | TRBJ1-2 | TRBV6-5 | - | TRBD1 | TGTGCCAGCAGTTACGAGGGGGCCTATGGCTACACCTTC | CASSYEGAYGYTF
11 | TRBJ1-2 | TRBV29-1 | - | - | TGCAGCGTTGCCACAGGCTATGGCTACACCTTC | CSVATGYGYTF
15 | TRBJ1-1 | TRBV4-1 | few | - | TGCGCCAGCAGCCAAGGTGCCCGGGAATCTATTGAAGCTTTCTTT | CASSQGARESIEAFF
14 | TRBJ1-1 | TRBV21-1 | once | - | TGTGCCAGCAGCAAACCTCAGGACAGGGGGAATGCTTTCTTT | CASSKPQDRGNAFF
16 | TRBJ1-2 | TRBV21-1 | once | - | TGTGCCAGCAGCACCCTTTCAGTCAGGGGATCCTATGGCTACACCTTC | CASSTLSVRGSYGYTF
17 | TRBJ1-1 | TRBV18 | - | - | TGTGCCAGCTCACCCTCCGGGGGGGCGGAGGGGAACACTGAAGCTTTCTTT | CASSPSGGAEGNTEAFF
15 | TRBJ2-5 | TRBV5-1 | - | TRBD2 | TGCGCCAGCAGTATAGCGGGGGCGGGCCAAGAGACCCAGTACTTC | CASSIAGAGQETQYF
14 | TRBJ2-1 | TRBV7-3 | few | TRBD1 | TGTGCCAGCAGCCCCGACAGGGACTACAATGAGCAGTTCTTC | CASSPDRDYNEQFF
14 | TRBJ2-7 | TRBV12-5 | - | - | TGTGCTAGTGGTTTGTCCGGACAACTCTACGAGCAGTACTTC | CASGLSGQLYEQYF
15 | TRBJ1-1 | TRBV5-4 | - | - | TGTGCCAGCAGCTTGGCCACTAGGCTGAACACTGAAGCTTTCTTT | CASSLATRLNTEAFF
11 | TRBJ2-1 | TRBV2 | - | - | TGTGCCAGCAGTCAGGACAATGAGCAGTTCTTC | CASSQDNEQFF
14 | TRBJ1-5 | TRBV7-8 | once | - | TGTGCCAGCAGCGAATACACTGGGAGTCAGCCCCAGCATTTT | CASSEYTGSQPQHF
16 | TRBJ2-7 | TRBV6-1 | - | TRBD2 | TGTGCCAGCAGTGATGAACCGGGACTAGGATTGGGTGAGCAGTACTTC | CASSDEPGLGLGEQYF
16 | TRBJ2-6 | TRBV7-9 | - | - | TGTGCCAGCAGCCCGAGGGGGTTCTCTGGGGCCAACGTCCTGACTTTC | CASSPRGFSGANVLTF
14 | TRBJ1-4 | TRBV19 | few | TRBD1 | TGTGCCAGTACCCGGGACAGGGGGCTCGGAAAACTGTTTTTT | CASTRDRGLGKLFF
13 | TRBJ2-7 | TRBV10-2 | - | TRBD1 | TGCGCCAGCGCCGGGACAGGGGCATACGAGCAGTACTTC | CASAGTGAYEQYF
16 | TRBJ1-4 | TRBV6-5 | - | TRBD1 | TGTGCCAGCAGTTACGAGGGACAGGGGGCCCGTGAAAAACTGTTTTTT | CASSYEGQGAREKLFF
16 | TRBJ2-7 | TRBV4-1 | - | TRBD1 | TGCGCCAGCAGCCAAGATCGCTCTAGGGGGCTCCTCGAGCAGTACTTC | CASSQDRSRGLLEQYF
16 | TRBJ1-1 | TRBV4-1 | - | - | TGCGCCAGCAGCCCGCTAGGGGAGGGTAGGATCACTGAAGCTTTCTTT | CASSPLGEGRITEAFF
13 | TRBJ1-4 | TRBV2 | - | TRBD1 | TGTGCCAGCACCAACAGGGGGAAAGAAAAACTGTTTTTT | CASTNRGKEKLFF
14 | TRBJ2-5 | TRBV7-7 | - | - | TGTGCTAGCAGCTTAGTAGGACTCCAAGAGACCCAGTACTTC | CASSLVGLQETQYF
15 | TRBJ2-5 | TRBV5-4 | - | TRBD2 | TGTGCCAGCAGCTTCCGACTAGCGGGGGTAGAGACCCAGTACTTC | CASSFRLAGVETQYF
16 | TRBJ1-1 | TRBV9 | - | - | TGTGCCAGCAGCGTATCCGGGCACGGGGGGAACACTGAAGCTTTCTTT | CASSVSGHGGNTEAFF
15 | TRBJ2-7 | TRBV29-1 | few | - | TGCAGCGTTCCTCCCGAGGCGGGGCCTGCCTACGAGCAGTACTTC | CSVPPEAGPAYEQYF
14 | TRBJ1-2 | TRBV9 | once | - | TGTGCCAGCAGCGTAAATACGGCGGACTATGGCTACACCTTC | CASSVNTADYGYTF
13 | TRBJ1-1 | TRBV7-9 | - | - | TGTGCCAGCAGCCACCCCGGACAGCCTGAAGCTTTCTTT | CASSHPGQPEAFF
14 | TRBJ2-7 | TRBV6-1 | - | - | TGTGCCAGCAGTGAAGGAGGTTTGTTCTACGAGCAGTACTTC | CASSEGGLFYEQYF
17 | TRBJ2-2 | TRBV5-1 | - | TRBD1 | TGCGCCAGCAGCTTGGTTACAGGGGGAGTAGGCACCGGGGAGCTGTTTTTT | CASSLVTGGVGTGELFF
15 | TRBJ2-7 | TRBV11-2 | once | - | TGTGCCAGCAGCTTTGCGGCCGACAGACGCTACGAGCAGTACTTC | CASSFAADRRYEQYF
16 | TRBJ1-6 | TRBV7-9 | - | - | TGTGCCAGCAGCTTAGCGCCCGGCGGCAGAAATTCACCCCTCCACTTT | CASSLAPGGRNSPLHF
16 | TRBJ2-7 | TRBV3-1/TRBV3-2 | - | TRBD2 | TGTGCCAGCAGCCAAGTGGCTAGCGGGGGGGCATCCGAGCAGTACTTC | CASSQVASGGASEQYF
14 | TRBJ1-5 | TRBV6-5 | few | - | TGTGCCAGCACCCAAAGGGAGGAGTTTCAGCCCCAGCATTTT | CASTQREEFQPQHF
15 | TRBJ2-2 | TRBV6-2/TRBV6-3 | once | - | TGTGCCAGCAGTCCCACCCCGGGGTTCGGCGGGGAGCTGTTTTTT | CASSPTPGFGGELFF
13 | TRBJ1-2 | TRBV6-5 | - | TRBD1 | TGTGCCAGCAGTTCGACAGGGGTTAATGGCTACACCTTC | CASSSTGVNGYTF
15 | TRBJ2-1 | TRBV18 | - | TRBD2 | TGTGCCAGCTTTGCTAGCGGGGGTACCTACAATGAGCAGTTCTTC | CASFASGGTYNEQFF
14 | TRBJ2-2 | TRBV5-1 | - | TRBD2 | TGCGCCAGCAGCTTCGGGGGGGAAACCGGGGAGCTGTTTTTT | CASSFGGETGELFF
12 | TRBJ1-2 | TRBV18 | - | TRBD1 | TGTGCCAGCTCCGGGACAGGGAATGGCTACACCTTC | CASSGTGNGYTF
12 | TRBJ1-1 | TRBV30 | many | - | TGTGCCTGGGAACGGACAGCTATTGAAGCTTTCTTT | CAWERTAIEAFF
15 | TRBJ2-3 | TRBV5-1 | - | - | TGCGCCAGCAGCCTACAGGGTGACCAGATCGATACGCAGTATTTT | CASSLQGDQIDTQYF
12 | TRBJ1-5 | TRBV7-3 | once | - | TGTGCCAGCAGCTTGCCAGGGAAGCCCCAGCATTTT | CASSLPGKPQHF
15 | TRBJ1-1 | TRBV5-1 | - | TRBD1 | TGCGCCAGCAGCCAGACAGGGACGGCGAACACTGAAGCTTTCTTT | CASSQTGTANTEAFF
16 | TRBJ2-5 | TRBV7-2 | - | TRBD2 | TGTGCCAGCAGCTTCCAGGGACTAGCCCAACAAGAGACCCAGTACTTC | CASSFQGLAQQETQYF